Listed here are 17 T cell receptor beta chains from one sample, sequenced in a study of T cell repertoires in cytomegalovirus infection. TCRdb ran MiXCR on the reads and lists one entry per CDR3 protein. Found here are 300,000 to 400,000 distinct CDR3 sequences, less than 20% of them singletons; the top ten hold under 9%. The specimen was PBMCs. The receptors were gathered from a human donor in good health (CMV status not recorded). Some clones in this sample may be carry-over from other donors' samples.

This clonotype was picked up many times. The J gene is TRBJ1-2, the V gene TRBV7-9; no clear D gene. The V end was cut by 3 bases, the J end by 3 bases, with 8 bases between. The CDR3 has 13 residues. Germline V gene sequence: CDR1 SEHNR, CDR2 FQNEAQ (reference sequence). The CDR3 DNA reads TGTGCCAGCAGCTTCCGTGGGGACTATGGCTACACCTTC. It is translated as CASSFRGDYGYTF.

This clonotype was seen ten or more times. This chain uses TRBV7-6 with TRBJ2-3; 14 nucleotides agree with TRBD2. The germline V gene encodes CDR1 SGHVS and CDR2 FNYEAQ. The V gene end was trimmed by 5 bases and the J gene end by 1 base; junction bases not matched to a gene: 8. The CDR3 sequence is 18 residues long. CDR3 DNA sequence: TGTGCCAGCAGCAGCCGACTAGCGGGAGGGCCCGGCACAGATACGCAGTATTTT. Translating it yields CASSSRLAGGPGTDTQYF.

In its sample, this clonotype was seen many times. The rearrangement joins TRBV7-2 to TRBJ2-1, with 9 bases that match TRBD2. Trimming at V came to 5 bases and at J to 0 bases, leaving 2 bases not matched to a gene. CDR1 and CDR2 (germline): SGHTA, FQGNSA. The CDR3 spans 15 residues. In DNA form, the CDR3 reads TGTGCCAGCAGCCCTAGCGGGATCTCCTACAATGAGCAGTTCTTC. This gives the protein CASSPSGISYNEQFF. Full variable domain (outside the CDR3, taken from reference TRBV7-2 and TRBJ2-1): GAGVSQSPSNKVTEKGKDVELRCDPISGHTALYWYRQSLGQGLEFLIYFQGNSAPDKSGLPSDRFSAERTGGSVSTLTIQRTQQEDSAVYLCASSPSGISYNEQFFGPGTRLTVL.

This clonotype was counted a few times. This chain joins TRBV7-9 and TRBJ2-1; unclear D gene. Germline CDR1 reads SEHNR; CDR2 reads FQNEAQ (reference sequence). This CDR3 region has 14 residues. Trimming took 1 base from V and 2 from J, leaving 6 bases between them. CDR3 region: CASSLEVTYNEQFF. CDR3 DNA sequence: TGTGCCAGCAGCTTAGAGGTCACCTACAATGAGCAGTTCTTC.

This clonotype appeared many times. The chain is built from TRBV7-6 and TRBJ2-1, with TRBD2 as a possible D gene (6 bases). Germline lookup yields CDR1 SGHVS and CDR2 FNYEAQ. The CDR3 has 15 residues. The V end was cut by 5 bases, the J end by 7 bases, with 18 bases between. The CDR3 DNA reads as TGTGCCAGCAGCCTAACCCGGACTACCAGTAATGAGCAGTTCTTC. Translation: CASSLTRTTSNEQFF.

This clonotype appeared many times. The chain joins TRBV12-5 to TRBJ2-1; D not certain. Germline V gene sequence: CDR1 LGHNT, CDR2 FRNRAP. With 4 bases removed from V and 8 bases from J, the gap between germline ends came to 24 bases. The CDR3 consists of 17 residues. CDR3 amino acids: CASGSPTLGRSGYEQFF. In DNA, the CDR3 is TGTGCTAGTGGTTCCCCTACTTTGGGTAGGAGTGGTTATGAGCAGTTCTTC.

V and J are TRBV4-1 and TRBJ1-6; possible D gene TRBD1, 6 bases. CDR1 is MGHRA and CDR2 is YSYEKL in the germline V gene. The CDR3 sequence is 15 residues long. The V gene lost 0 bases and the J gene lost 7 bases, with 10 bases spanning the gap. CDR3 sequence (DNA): TGCGCCAGCAGCCAAGAGTCAGGGGTAAATTCACCCCTCCACTTT. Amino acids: CASSQESGVNSPLHF.

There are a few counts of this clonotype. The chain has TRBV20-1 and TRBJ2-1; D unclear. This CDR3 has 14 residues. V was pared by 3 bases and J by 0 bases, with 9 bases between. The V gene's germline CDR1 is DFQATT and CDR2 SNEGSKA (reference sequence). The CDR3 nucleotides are TGCAGTGCTAGTGGGCCTGGCTCCTACAATGAGCAGTTCTTC. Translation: CSASGPGSYNEQFF.

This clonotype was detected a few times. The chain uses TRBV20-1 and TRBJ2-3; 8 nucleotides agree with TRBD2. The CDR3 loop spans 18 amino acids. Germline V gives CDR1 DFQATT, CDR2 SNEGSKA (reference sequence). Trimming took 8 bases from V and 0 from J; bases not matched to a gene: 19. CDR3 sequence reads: CSPRGFVGSGGSTDTQYF. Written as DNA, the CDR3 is TGCAGTCCGAGGGGATTCGTGGGAAGCGGGGGAAGCACAGATACGCAGTATTTT.

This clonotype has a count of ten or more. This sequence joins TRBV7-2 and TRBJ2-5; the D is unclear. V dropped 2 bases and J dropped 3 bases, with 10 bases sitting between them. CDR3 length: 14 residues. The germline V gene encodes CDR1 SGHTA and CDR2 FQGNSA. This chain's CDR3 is CASSLNGQKETQYF. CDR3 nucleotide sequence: TGTGCCAGCAGCTTAAACGGCCAGAAAGAGACCCAGTACTTC.

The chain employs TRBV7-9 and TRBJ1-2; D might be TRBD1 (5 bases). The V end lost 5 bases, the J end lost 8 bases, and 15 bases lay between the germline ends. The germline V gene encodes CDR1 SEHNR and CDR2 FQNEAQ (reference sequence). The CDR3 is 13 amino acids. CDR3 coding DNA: TGTGCCAGCAGCCGAGAGAGGGGAAGAGGCTACACCTTC. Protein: CASSRERGRGYTF.

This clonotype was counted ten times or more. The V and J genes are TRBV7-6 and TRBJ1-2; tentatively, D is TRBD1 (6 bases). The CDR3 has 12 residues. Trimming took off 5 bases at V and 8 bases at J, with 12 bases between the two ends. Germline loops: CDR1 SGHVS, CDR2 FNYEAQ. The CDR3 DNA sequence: TGTGCCAGCAGCCCGTGGAGGGGGGGCTACACCTTC. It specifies CASSPWRGGYTF.

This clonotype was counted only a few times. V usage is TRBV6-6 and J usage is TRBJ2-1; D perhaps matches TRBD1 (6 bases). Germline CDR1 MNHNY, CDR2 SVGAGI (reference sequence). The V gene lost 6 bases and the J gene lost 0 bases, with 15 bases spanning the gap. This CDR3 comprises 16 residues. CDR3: CASRPPRGSSYNEQFF. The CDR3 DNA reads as TGTGCCAGCAGGCCCCCTAGGGGGAGCTCCTACAATGAGCAGTTCTTC.

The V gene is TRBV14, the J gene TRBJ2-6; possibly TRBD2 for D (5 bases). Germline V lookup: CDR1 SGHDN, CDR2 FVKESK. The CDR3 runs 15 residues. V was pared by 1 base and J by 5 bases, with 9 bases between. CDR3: CASSQVDSRANVLTF. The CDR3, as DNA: TGTGCCAGCAGCCAAGTGGACTCCAGGGCCAACGTCCTGACTTTC.

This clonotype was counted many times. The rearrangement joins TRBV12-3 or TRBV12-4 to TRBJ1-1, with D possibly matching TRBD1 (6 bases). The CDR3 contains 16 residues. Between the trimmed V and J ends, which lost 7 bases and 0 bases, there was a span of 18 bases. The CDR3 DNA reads TGTGCCAGCACCATCGGGGGGGGCGTTTTGAACACTGAAGCTTTCTTT. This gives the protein CASTIGGGVLNTEAFF.

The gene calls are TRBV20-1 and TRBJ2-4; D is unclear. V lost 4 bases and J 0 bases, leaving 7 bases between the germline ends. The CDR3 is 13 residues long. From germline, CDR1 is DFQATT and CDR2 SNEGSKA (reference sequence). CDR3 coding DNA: TGCAGTGCTAACTATCTAGCCAAAAACATTCAGTACTTC. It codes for CSANYLAKNIQYF.

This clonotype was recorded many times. The CDR3 sequence: CASIGQLVHEQYF. Here the CDR3 DNA reads TGTGCCAGCATCGGACAGTTGGTCCACGAGCAGTACTTC. The chain joins TRBV6-2 or TRBV6-3 to TRBJ2-7; a possible D gene is TRBD1 (6 bases). The CDR3 is 13 residues long. Per germline, CDR1 MNHEY and CDR2 SVGEGT. V lost 7 bases and J lost 5, with 15 bases in between.